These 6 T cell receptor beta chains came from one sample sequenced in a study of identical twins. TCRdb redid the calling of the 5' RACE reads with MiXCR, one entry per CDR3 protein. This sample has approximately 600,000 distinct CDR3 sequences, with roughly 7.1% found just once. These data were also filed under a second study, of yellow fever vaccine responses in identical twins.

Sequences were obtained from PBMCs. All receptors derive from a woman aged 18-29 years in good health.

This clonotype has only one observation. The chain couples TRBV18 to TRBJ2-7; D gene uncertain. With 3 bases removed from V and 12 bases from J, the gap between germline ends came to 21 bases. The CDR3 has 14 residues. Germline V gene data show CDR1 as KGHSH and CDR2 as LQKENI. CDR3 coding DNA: TGTGCCAGCTCACCGGTGGAGACCTCGAGTGGCGCGTACGTC. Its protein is CASSPVETSSGAYV.

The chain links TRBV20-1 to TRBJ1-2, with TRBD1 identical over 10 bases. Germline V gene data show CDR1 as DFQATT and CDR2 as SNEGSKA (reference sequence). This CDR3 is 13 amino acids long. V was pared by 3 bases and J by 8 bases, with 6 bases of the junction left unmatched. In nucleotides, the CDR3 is TGCAGTGCTAGTGTCGGACAGGGGGTCGGCTACACCTTC. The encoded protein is CSASVGQGVGYTF.

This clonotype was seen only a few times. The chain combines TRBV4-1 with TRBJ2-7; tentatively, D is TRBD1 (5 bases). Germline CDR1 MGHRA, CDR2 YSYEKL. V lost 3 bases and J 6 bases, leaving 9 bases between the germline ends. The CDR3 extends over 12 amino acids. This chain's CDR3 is CASSHGQFEQYF. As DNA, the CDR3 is TGCGCCAGCAGCCATGGACAATTCGAGCAGTACTTC.

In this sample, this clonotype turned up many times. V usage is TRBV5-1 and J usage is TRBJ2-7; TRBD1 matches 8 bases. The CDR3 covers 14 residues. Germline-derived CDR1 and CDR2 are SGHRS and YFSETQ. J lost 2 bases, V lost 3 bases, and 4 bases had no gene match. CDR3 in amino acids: CASSSGQGPYEQYF. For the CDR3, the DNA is TGCGCCAGCAGCTCCGGACAGGGACCCTACGAGCAGTACTTC.

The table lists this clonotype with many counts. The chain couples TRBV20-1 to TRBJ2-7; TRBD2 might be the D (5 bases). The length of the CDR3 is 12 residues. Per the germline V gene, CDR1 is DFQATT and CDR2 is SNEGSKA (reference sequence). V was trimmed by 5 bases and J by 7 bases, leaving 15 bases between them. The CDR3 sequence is CSAERRPWEQYV. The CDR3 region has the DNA TGCAGTGCTGAGAGGAGGCCTTGGGAGCAGTACGTC.

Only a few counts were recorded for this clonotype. The CDR3 coding sequence is TGTGCCAGCTCACCACAGACAGGTCGCTATGGCTACACCTTC. Encoded protein: CASSPQTGRYGYTF. The chain uses TRBV18 and TRBJ1-2; D is possibly TRBD1 (6 bases). Germline CDR1 KGHSH, CDR2 LQKENI. Trimming shortened V by 1 base and J by 4 bases, and 10 bases separated the two germline ends. The CDR3 runs to 14 residues.